This T cell receptor (beta chain) was captured by sequencing in a study of read filtering for tumor transcriptome and immune sequencing. The CDR3 sequence is 13 residues long. Germline V gives CDR1 MNHEY, CDR2 SMNVEV (reference sequence). This clonotype was seen once. At one end, the junction sequence differs from germline, possibly due to a read error. Molecular barcoded adaptors covering alpha/delta and beta/gamma chains were used on 400 to 450 ng RNA. MiXCR was run by TCRdb on the reads, yielding one entry per CDR3 protein. The profile shows tens of thousands of distinct CDR3 sequences, roughly 19% of them singletons.

The clonotype was recovered from a donor over 35 with multiple myeloma. The chain is built from TRBV27 and TRBJ2-7, with 8 bases identical to TRBD1. The specimen sequenced was a population of CD138-negative cells sorted from bone marrow. The chain's CDR3 is CASSLDRGHEQCF. Written as DNA, the CDR3 is TGTGCCAGCAGTTTAGACAGGGGCCACGAGCAGTGCTTC.